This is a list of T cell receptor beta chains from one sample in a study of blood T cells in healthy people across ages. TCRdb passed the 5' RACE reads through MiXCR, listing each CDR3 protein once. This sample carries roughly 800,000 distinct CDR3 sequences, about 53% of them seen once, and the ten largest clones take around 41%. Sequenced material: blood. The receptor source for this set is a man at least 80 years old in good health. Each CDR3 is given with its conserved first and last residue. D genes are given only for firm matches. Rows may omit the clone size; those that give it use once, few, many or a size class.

CDR3 DNA: TGCGCCAGCAGCTTGGACGGGAGAGGGGACAATGAGCAGTTCTTC
CDR3 protein: CASSLDGRGDNEQFF
J gene: TRBJ2-1
V gene: TRBV5-1
CDR3 length: 15
clone size: NA
D gene: NA

CDR3 DNA: TGCGCCAGCAGCTCGGGACAGGGGGTACAAGAGACCCAGTACTTC
CDR3 protein: CASSSGQGVQETQYF
J gene: TRBJ2-5
V gene: TRBV5-1
CDR3 length: 15
clone size: NA
D gene: TRBD1

CDR3 DNA: TGTGCCAGCGAAGGGGATAGCAATCAGCCCCAGCATTTT
CDR3 protein: CASEGDSNQPQHF
J gene: TRBJ1-5
V gene: TRBV2
CDR3 length: 13
clone size: once
D gene: NA

CDR3 DNA: TGCGCCAGCAGCATGAGGAGCGGGGGGCGAAATGAAGCTTTCTTT
CDR3 protein: CASSMRSGGRNEAFF
J gene: TRBJ1-1
V gene: TRBV5-1
CDR3 length: 15
clone size: NA
D gene: NA

CDR3 DNA: TGTGCCAGCAGTGAGCAGGGTCGCTACACCTTC
CDR3 protein: CASSEQGRYTF
J gene: TRBJ1-2
V gene: TRBV25-1
CDR3 length: 11
clone size: few
D gene: NA

CDR3 DNA: TGTGCCAGCAGTTACTCGGGCGGGAGGGCCTCGGAGACCCAGTACTTC
CDR3 protein: CASSYSGGRASETQYF
J gene: TRBJ2-5
V gene: TRBV6-2/TRBV6-3
CDR3 length: 16
clone size: NA
D gene: TRBD2

CDR3 DNA: TGTGCCAGCAGTTACAGCGCCCACGAGCAGTTCTTC
CDR3 protein: CASSYSAHEQFF
J gene: TRBJ2-1
V gene: TRBV6-2/TRBV6-3
CDR3 length: 12
clone size: NA
D gene: NA

CDR3 DNA: TGTGCCACCAGCAGAGAGACAGGCAACTACAATGAGCAGTTCTTC
CDR3 protein: CATSRETGNYNEQFF
J gene: TRBJ2-1
V gene: TRBV15
CDR3 length: 15
clone size: NA
D gene: NA

CDR3 DNA: TGTGCCAGCAAGCGGATCGTCAACTATGGCTACACCTTC
CDR3 protein: CASKRIVNYGYTF
J gene: TRBJ1-2
V gene: TRBV6-5
CDR3 length: 13
clone size: once
D gene: NA

CDR3 DNA: TGTGCCAGCAGTTTCGCTGACGAGCAGTACTTC
CDR3 protein: CASSFADEQYF
J gene: TRBJ2-7
V gene: TRBV12-3/TRBV12-4
CDR3 length: 11
clone size: few
D gene: NA

CDR3 DNA: TGCAGTGCTAGATGGGGGAGCTCTGGGGCCAACGTCCTGACTTTC
CDR3 protein: CSARWGSSGANVLTF
J gene: TRBJ2-6
V gene: TRBV20-1
CDR3 length: 15
clone size: NA
D gene: NA

CDR3 DNA: TGTGCCAGCAGCTTAACTTACGGGGGGGGACAGGGTGCCTACGAGCAGTACTTC
CDR3 protein: CASSLTYGGGQGAYEQYF
J gene: TRBJ2-7
V gene: TRBV7-9
CDR3 length: 18
clone size: NA
D gene: NA

CDR3 DNA: TGTGCCAGCAGCCCTACGGTGGATTACGAGCAGTACTTC
CDR3 protein: CASSPTVDYEQYF
J gene: TRBJ2-7
V gene: TRBV4-2
CDR3 length: 13
clone size: NA
D gene: NA

CDR3 DNA: TGTGCCAGCAGGGCCCACGAGCAGTACTTC
CDR3 protein: CASRAHEQYF
J gene: TRBJ2-7
V gene: TRBV2
CDR3 length: 10
clone size: NA
D gene: NA

CDR3 DNA: TGCAGTGCCCAACAGGAGAACACTGAAGCTTTCTTT
CDR3 protein: CSAQQENTEAFF
J gene: TRBJ1-1
V gene: TRBV20-1
CDR3 length: 12
clone size: NA
D gene: NA

CDR3 DNA: TGTGCCAGCAGCCAAGATCAATACGGGCAGTACTTC
CDR3 protein: CASSQDQYGQYF
J gene: TRBJ2-4
V gene: TRBV3-1
CDR3 length: 12
clone size: NA
D gene: NA

CDR3 DNA: TGTGCCAGCAGCCAGCGTCCGGGACTGGGCTCCGAGCAGTACTTC
CDR3 protein: CASSQRPGLGSEQYF
J gene: TRBJ2-7
V gene: TRBV4-2
CDR3 length: 15
clone size: few
D gene: NA

CDR3 DNA: TGCAGTGCGCCAACGACAGGGGTCGGCTATGGCTACACCTTC
CDR3 protein: CSAPTTGVGYGYTF
J gene: TRBJ1-2
V gene: TRBV20-1
CDR3 length: 14
clone size: NA
D gene: TRBD1

CDR3 DNA: TGTGCCAGCAGCCCATTACAGGCCAGCGGGAGCTGGCAAGAGACCCAGTACTTC
CDR3 protein: CASSPLQASGSWQETQYF
J gene: TRBJ2-5
V gene: TRBV6-1
CDR3 length: 18
clone size: NA
D gene: TRBD2

CDR3 DNA: TGCAGTGCCAGCCCCGTCCAGCGCGCCTACAATGAGCAGTTTTTC
CDR3 protein: CSASPVQRAYNEQFF
J gene: TRBJ2-1
V gene: TRBV20-1
CDR3 length: 15
clone size: NA
D gene: NA

CDR3 DNA: TGTGCCAGCTCCACGACTAGCGTGAATGAGCAGTTCTTC
CDR3 protein: CASSTTSVNEQFF
J gene: TRBJ2-1
V gene: TRBV18
CDR3 length: 13
clone size: NA
D gene: TRBD2

CDR3 DNA: TGTGCCAGCAGTGAAAGAACTTCAGGGGGCGCGGCCAAAAACATTCAGTACTTC
CDR3 protein: CASSERTSGGAAKNIQYF
J gene: TRBJ2-4
V gene: TRBV6-1
CDR3 length: 18
clone size: NA
D gene: TRBD1

CDR3 DNA: TGTGCCAGTAGTCCTCTTCCGTTTGTGGGTCCCTACGAGCAGTACTTC
CDR3 protein: CASSPLPFVGPYEQYF
J gene: TRBJ2-7
V gene: TRBV19
CDR3 length: 16
clone size: NA
D gene: NA

CDR3 DNA: TGCAGTGCTAGAGATGGGGGAGGGGCCAACGTCCTGACTTTC
CDR3 protein: CSARDGGGANVLTF
J gene: TRBJ2-6
V gene: TRBV20-1
CDR3 length: 14
clone size: NA
D gene: NA

CDR3 DNA: TGTGCCAGCATTCAGACTAGCGGGAGGGACGAGCAGTACTTC
CDR3 protein: CASIQTSGRDEQYF
J gene: TRBJ2-7
V gene: TRBV6-6
CDR3 length: 14
clone size: NA
D gene: TRBD2

CDR3 DNA: TGCGCCAGCAGCCAAGATAGGGGGGACTACGCGTATTTT
CDR3 protein: CASSQDRGDYAYF
J gene: TRBJ2-3
V gene: TRBV4-1
CDR3 length: 13
clone size: NA
D gene: NA

CDR3 DNA: TGTGCTAGTGGTTTGGTTGCGGACCCTTACAATGAGCAGTTCTTC
CDR3 protein: CASGLVADPYNEQFF
J gene: TRBJ2-1
V gene: TRBV12-5
CDR3 length: 15
clone size: few
D gene: NA

CDR3 DNA: TGTGCCAGCAGCTTTGGTGGCGACGCTAATGAAAAACTGTTTTTT
CDR3 protein: CASSFGGDANEKLFF
J gene: TRBJ1-4
V gene: TRBV7-9
CDR3 length: 15
clone size: NA
D gene: NA

CDR3 DNA: TGTGCCACCAGTGTCCTGGGTGGCGGGACGGAGACCCAGTACTTC
CDR3 protein: CATSVLGGGTETQYF
J gene: TRBJ2-5
V gene: TRBV24-1
CDR3 length: 15
clone size: NA
D gene: NA

CDR3 DNA: TGTGCCAGCAGCCAAGGGACCAGGGGTTATGGCTACACCTTC
CDR3 protein: CASSQGTRGYGYTF
J gene: TRBJ1-2
V gene: TRBV3-1
CDR3 length: 14
clone size: few
D gene: NA

CDR3 DNA: TGTGCCAGCAGACCCTCCGGTACAGGGTTTGACTATGGCTACACCTTC
CDR3 protein: CASRPSGTGFDYGYTF
J gene: TRBJ1-2
V gene: TRBV12-3/TRBV12-4
CDR3 length: 16
clone size: NA
D gene: NA

CDR3 DNA: TGTGCCAGCAGCCAAGGTCGCACCACAGATACGCAGTATTTT
CDR3 protein: CASSQGRTTDTQYF
J gene: TRBJ2-3
V gene: TRBV3-1
CDR3 length: 14
clone size: NA
D gene: NA

CDR3 DNA: TGTGCCAGCAGTTATATGAAGGAGGCTCAGCCCCAGCATTTT
CDR3 protein: CASSYMKEAQPQHF
J gene: TRBJ1-5
V gene: TRBV6-2/TRBV6-3
CDR3 length: 14
clone size: NA
D gene: NA

CDR3 DNA: TGTGCCAGCAGCAATCTCAGATCCGGTCTTGGTACGCAGTATTTT
CDR3 protein: CASSNLRSGLGTQYF
J gene: TRBJ2-3
V gene: TRBV9
CDR3 length: 15
clone size: NA
D gene: NA

CDR3 DNA: TGTGCCAGCAGCCCCCTTTTTGGATCGGCCGGGACTGAAGCTTTCTTT
CDR3 protein: CASSPLFGSAGTEAFF
J gene: TRBJ1-1
V gene: TRBV3-1
CDR3 length: 16
clone size: NA
D gene: NA

CDR3 DNA: TGTGCCAGCAGTTTAAAGGCCGGGAAGCGTGGCTACACCTTC
CDR3 protein: CASSLKAGKRGYTF
J gene: TRBJ1-2
V gene: TRBV27
CDR3 length: 14
clone size: once
D gene: NA

CDR3 DNA: TGCAGTGCTAGGGGACACGAGGGCTCTGGGGCCAACGTCCTGACTTTC
CDR3 protein: CSARGHEGSGANVLTF
J gene: TRBJ2-6
V gene: TRBV20-1
CDR3 length: 16
clone size: once
D gene: NA

CDR3 DNA: TGTGCCAGCAGTCAAGACGGAAGCACAGATACGCAGTATTTT
CDR3 protein: CASSQDGSTDTQYF
J gene: TRBJ2-3
V gene: TRBV12-3/TRBV12-4
CDR3 length: 14
clone size: NA
D gene: NA

CDR3 DNA: TGCAGTGCCTTAGGGGGCGGGAACAATCAGCCCCAGCATTTT
CDR3 protein: CSALGGGNNQPQHF
J gene: TRBJ1-5
V gene: TRBV20-1
CDR3 length: 14
clone size: once
D gene: TRBD1

CDR3 DNA: TGTGCCACCAGCAGAGCAGGGACAGGGGGAAGCAGATACGCGTATTTT
CDR3 protein: CATSRAGTGGSRYAYF
J gene: TRBJ2-3
V gene: TRBV15
CDR3 length: 16
clone size: NA
D gene: TRBD1

CDR3 DNA: TGTGCCAGCAGTCGCAGGGGCGGGTCAGAGACCCAGTACTTC
CDR3 protein: CASSRRGGSETQYF
J gene: TRBJ2-5
V gene: TRBV6-5
CDR3 length: 14
clone size: NA
D gene: NA

CDR3 DNA: TGTGCCAGCAGCTTATGGTTGCCATACGAGCAGTACTTC
CDR3 protein: CASSLWLPYEQYF
J gene: TRBJ2-7
V gene: TRBV7-2
CDR3 length: 13
clone size: NA
D gene: NA

CDR3 DNA: TGCAGCGTTGAAGACAAGTCCCTTGGCGAGCAGTACTTC
CDR3 protein: CSVEDKSLGEQYF
J gene: TRBJ2-7
V gene: TRBV29-1
CDR3 length: 13
clone size: few
D gene: NA

CDR3 DNA: TGCAGTGCTAGAGATCTACAGGAGCAGTTCTTC
CDR3 protein: CSARDLQEQFF
J gene: TRBJ2-1
V gene: TRBV20-1
CDR3 length: 11
clone size: NA
D gene: NA

CDR3 DNA: TGCAGTGCTAGAGACCCACTAGCGGCCAACGGGGATGAGCAGTTCTTC
CDR3 protein: CSARDPLAANGDEQFF
J gene: TRBJ2-1
V gene: TRBV20-1
CDR3 length: 16
clone size: few
D gene: TRBD2

CDR3 DNA: TGTGCCAGCAGTTACCCGACTAGCGGGAGTGCCGGATACGCGTATTTT
CDR3 protein: CASSYPTSGSAGYAYF
J gene: TRBJ2-3
V gene: TRBV12-3/TRBV12-4
CDR3 length: 16
clone size: NA
D gene: TRBD2

CDR3 DNA: TGTGCTAGTGGCCTGACCCACGAGCAGTACTTC
CDR3 protein: CASGLTHEQYF
J gene: TRBJ2-7
V gene: TRBV12-5
CDR3 length: 11
clone size: NA
D gene: NA

CDR3 DNA: TGTGCCACCAGGGACGGGGGGTACAATGAGCAGTTCTTC
CDR3 protein: CATRDGGYNEQFF
J gene: TRBJ2-1
V gene: TRBV24-1
CDR3 length: 13
clone size: NA
D gene: TRBD2

CDR3 DNA: TGCAGTGCTTATGTACCGGGAAAGCGGGTTCGGTCCTACGAGCAGTACTTC
CDR3 protein: CSAYVPGKRVRSYEQYF
J gene: TRBJ2-7
V gene: TRBV20-1
CDR3 length: 17
clone size: few
D gene: NA

CDR3 DNA: TGTGCCAGCAGCTCAGTATTAGCACTAGCGGGAGGCTGGAGATACGCGTATTTT
CDR3 protein: CASSSVLALAGGWRYAYF
J gene: TRBJ2-3
V gene: TRBV7-6
CDR3 length: 18
clone size: few
D gene: TRBD2